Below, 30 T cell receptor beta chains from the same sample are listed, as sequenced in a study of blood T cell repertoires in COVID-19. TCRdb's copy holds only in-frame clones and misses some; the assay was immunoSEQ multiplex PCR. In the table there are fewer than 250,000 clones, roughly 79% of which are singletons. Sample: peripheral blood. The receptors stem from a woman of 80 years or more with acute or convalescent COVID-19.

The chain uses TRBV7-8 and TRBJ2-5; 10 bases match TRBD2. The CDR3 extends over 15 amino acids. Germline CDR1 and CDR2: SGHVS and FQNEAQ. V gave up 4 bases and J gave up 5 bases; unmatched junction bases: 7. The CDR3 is CASSSERGGRETQYF. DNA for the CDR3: TGTGCCAGCAGCTCCGAGCGGGGGGGCCGGGAGACCCAGTACTTC.

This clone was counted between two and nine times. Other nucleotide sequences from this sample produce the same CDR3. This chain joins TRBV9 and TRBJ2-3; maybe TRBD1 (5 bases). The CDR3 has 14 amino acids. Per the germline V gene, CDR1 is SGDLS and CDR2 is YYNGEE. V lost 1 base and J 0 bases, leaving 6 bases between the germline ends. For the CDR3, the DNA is TGTGCCAGCAGCGTAAGGGGTAGCACAGATACGCAGTATTTT. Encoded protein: CASSVRGSTDTQYF.

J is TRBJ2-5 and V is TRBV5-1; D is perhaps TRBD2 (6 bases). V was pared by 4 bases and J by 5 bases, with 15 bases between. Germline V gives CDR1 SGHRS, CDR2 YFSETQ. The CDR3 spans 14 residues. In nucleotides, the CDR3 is TGCGCCAGCAGCCAATCGGGCAGCGGGGAGACCCAGTACTTC. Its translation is CASSQSGSGETQYF. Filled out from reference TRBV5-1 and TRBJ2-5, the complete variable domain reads KAGVTQTPRYLIKTRGQQVTLSCSPISGHRSVSWYQQTPGQGLQFLFEYFSETQRNKGNFPGRFSGRQFSNSRSEMNVSTLELGDSALYLCASSQSGSGETQYFGPGTRLLVL.

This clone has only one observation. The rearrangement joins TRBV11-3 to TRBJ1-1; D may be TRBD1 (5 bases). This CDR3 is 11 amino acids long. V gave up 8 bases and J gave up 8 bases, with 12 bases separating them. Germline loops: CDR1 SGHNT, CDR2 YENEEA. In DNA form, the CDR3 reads TGTGCCAGCGGAAGCGGGGGAGAAGCTTTCTTT. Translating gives CASGSGGEAFF.

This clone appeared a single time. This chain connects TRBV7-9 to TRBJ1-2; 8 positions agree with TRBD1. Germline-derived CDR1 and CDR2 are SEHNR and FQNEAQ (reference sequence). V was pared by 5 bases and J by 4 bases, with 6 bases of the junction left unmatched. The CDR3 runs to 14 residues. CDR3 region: CASSPDRGSYGYTF. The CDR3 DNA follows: TGTGCCAGCAGCCCAGACAGGGGAAGCTATGGCTACACCTTC.

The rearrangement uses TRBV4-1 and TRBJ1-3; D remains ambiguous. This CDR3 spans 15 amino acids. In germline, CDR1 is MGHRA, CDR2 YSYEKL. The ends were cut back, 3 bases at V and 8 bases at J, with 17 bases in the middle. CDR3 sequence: CASSHPPRASDTIYF. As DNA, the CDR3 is TGCGCCAGCAGCCACCCGCCGCGGGCGAGTGACACCATATATTTT.

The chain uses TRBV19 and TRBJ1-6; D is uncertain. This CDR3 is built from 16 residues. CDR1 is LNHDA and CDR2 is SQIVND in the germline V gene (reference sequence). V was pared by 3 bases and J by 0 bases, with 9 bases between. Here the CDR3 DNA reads TGTGCCAGTAGTATGTTGGGGAGCTCCTATAATTCACCCCTCCACTTT. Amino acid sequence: CASSMLGSSYNSPLHF.

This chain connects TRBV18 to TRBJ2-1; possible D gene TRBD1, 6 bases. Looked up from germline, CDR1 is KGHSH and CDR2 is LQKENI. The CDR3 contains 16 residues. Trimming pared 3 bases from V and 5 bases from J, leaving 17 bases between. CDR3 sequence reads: CASSPQQGRGDNEQFF. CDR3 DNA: TGTGCCAGCTCACCCCAGCAGGGCAGGGGTGACAATGAGCAGTTCTTC.

The CDR3 DNA follows: TGTGCCAGCAGGTCTACTAGCTTCACAGATACGCAGTATTTT. This sequence encodes CASRSTSFTDTQYF. The chain combines TRBV7-3 with TRBJ2-3, with D possibly TRBD2 on 6 matching bases. The CDR3 contains 14 residues. The germline CDR1 and CDR2 sequences are SGHTA and FQGTGA. The ends were cut back, 6 bases at V and 2 bases at J, with 12 bases in the middle.

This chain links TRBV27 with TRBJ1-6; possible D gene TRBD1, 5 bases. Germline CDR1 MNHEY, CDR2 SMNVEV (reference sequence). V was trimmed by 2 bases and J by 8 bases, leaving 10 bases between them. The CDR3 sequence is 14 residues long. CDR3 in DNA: TGTGCCAGCAGTTTAGTCGGGGGGGATTCACCCCTCCACTTT. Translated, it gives CASSLVGGDSPLHF.

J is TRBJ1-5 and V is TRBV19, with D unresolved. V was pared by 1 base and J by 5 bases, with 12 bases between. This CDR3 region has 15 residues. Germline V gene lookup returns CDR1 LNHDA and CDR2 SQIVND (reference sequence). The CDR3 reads CASSIGGGSDQPQHF. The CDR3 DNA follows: TGTGCCAGTAGTATAGGTGGAGGGTCCGATCAGCCCCAGCATTTT.

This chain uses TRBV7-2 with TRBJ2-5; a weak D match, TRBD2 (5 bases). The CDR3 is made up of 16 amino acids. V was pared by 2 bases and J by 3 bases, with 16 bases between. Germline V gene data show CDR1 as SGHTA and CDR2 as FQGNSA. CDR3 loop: CASSLSLSRREETQYF. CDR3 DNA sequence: TGTGCCAGCAGCTTATCCCTATCTAGGCGGGAAGAGACCCAGTACTTC.

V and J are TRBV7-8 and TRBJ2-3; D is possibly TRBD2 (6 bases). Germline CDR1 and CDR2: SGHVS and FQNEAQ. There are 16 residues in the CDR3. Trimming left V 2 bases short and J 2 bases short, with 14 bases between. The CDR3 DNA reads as TGTGCCAGCAGCTTACGCGTCGGGACTTCCACAGATACGCAGTATTTT. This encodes CASSLRVGTSTDTQYF.

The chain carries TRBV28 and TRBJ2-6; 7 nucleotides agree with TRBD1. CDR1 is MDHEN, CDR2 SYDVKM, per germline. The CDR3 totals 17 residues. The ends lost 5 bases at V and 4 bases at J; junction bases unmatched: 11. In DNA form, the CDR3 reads TGTGCCAGCAGTACCCCGGGACAGATAGCAGGGGCCAACGTCCTGACTTTC. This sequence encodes CASSTPGQIAGANVLTF.

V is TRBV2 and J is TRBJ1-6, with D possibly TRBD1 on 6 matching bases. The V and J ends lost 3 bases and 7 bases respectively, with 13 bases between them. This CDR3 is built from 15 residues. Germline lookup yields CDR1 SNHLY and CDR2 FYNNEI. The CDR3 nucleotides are TGTGCCAGCAGTGAGTGGGACACGGCCAATTCACCCCTCCACTTT. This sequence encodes CASSEWDTANSPLHF.

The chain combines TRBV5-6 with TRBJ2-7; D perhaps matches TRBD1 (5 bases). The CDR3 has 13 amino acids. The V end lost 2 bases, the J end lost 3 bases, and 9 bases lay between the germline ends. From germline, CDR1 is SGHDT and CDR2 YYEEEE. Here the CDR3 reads CASSFDRYYEQYF. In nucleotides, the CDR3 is TGTGCCAGCAGCTTTGACAGATACTACGAGCAGTACTTC. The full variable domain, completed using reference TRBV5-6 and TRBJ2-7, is DAGVTQSPTHLIKTRGQQVTLRCSPKSGHDTVSWYQQALGQGPQFIFQYYEEEERQRGNFPDRFSGHQFPNYSSELNVNALLLGDSALYLCASSFDRYYEQYFGPGTRLTVT.

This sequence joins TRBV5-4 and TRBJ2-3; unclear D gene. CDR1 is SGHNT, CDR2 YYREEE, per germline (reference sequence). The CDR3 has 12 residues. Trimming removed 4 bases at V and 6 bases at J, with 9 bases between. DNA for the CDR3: TGTGCCAGCAGCCGAAACGCGGATACGCAGTATTTT. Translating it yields CASSRNADTQYF.

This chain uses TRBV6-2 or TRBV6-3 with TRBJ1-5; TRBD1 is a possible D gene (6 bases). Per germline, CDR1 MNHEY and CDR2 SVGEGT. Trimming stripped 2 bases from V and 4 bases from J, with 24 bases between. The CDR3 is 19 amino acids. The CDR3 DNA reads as TGTGCCAGCAGTTACGCCCGGCGGCCCCTGACAGGTCCTAATCAGCCCCAGCATTTT. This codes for CASSYARRPLTGPNQPQHF.

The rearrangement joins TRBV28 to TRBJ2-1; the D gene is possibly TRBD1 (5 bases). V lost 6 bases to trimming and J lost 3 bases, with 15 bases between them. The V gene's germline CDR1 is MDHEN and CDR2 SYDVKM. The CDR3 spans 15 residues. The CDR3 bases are TGTGCCAGCAGGGGTACAGGAGTGCGCTACAATGAGCAGTTCTTC. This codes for CASRGTGVRYNEQFF.

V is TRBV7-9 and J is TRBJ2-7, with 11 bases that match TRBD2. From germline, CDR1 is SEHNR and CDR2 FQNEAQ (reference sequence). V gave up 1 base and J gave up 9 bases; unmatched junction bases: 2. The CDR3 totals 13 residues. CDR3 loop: CASSLVTSGGQYF. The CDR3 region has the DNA TGTGCCAGCAGCTTAGTAACTAGCGGGGGGCAGTACTTC.

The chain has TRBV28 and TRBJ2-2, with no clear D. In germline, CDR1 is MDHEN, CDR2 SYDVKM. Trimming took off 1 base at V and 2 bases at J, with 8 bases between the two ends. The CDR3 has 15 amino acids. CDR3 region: CASSLFRSNTGELFF. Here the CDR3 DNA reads TGTGCCAGCAGTTTATTCCGGTCCAACACCGGGGAGCTGTTTTTT.

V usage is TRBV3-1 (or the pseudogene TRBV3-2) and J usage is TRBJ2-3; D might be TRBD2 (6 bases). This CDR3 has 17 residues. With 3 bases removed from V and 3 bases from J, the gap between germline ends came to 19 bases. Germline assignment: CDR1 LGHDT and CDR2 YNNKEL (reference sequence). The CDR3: CASSQRKPRTTTDTQYF. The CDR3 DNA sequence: TGTGCCAGCAGCCAGAGAAAACCGCGGACTACAACAGATACGCAGTATTTT.

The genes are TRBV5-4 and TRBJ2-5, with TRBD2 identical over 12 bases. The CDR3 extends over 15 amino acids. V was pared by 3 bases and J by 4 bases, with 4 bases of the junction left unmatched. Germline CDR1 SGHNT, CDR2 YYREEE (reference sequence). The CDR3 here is CASSSSGRARETQYF. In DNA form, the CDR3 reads TGTGCCAGCAGCTCTAGCGGGAGGGCCAGAGAGACCCAGTACTTC.

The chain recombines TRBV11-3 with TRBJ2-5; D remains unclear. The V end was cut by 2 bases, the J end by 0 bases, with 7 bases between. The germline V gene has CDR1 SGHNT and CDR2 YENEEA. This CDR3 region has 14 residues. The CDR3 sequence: CASSLRGDQETQYF. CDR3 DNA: TGTGCCAGCAGCTTAAGAGGAGACCAAGAGACCCAGTACTTC.

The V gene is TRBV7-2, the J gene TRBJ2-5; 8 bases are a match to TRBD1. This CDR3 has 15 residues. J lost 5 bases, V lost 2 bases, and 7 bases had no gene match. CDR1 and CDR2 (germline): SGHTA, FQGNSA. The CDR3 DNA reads TGTGCCAGCAGCTTAAAGGCAGGGGGCGGGGAGACCCAGTACTTC. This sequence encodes CASSLKAGGGETQYF.

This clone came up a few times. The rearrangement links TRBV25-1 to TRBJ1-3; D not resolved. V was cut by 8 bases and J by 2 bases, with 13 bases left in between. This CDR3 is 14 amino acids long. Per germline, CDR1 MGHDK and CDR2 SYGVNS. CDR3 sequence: CASRPEIAGNTIYF. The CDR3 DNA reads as TGTGCCAGCCGGCCGGAGATCGCTGGAAACACCATATATTTT. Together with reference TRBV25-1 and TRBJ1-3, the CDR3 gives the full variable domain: EADIYQTPRYLVIGTGKKITLECSQTMGHDKMYWYQQDPGMELHLIHYSYGVNSTEKGDLSSESTVSRIRTEHFPLTLESARPSHTSQYLCASRPEIAGNTIYFGEGSWLTVV.

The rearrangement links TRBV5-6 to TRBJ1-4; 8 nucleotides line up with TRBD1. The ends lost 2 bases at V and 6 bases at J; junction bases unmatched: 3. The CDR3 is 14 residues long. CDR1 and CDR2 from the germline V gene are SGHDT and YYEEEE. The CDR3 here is CASSFGQGDEKLFF. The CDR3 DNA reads TGTGCCAGCAGCTTCGGACAGGGAGATGAAAAACTGTTTTTT. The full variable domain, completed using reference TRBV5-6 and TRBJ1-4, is DAGVTQSPTHLIKTRGQQVTLRCSPKSGHDTVSWYQQALGQGPQFIFQYYEEEERQRGNFPDRFSGHQFPNYSSELNVNALLLGDSALYLCASSFGQGDEKLFFGSGTQLSVL.

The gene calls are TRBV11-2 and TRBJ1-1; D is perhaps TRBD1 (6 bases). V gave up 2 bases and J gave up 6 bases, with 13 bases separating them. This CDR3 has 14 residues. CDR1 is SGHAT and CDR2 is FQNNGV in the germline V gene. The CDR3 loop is CASSLQLRGSEAFF. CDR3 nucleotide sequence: TGTGCCAGCAGCTTACAACTCAGGGGATCTGAAGCTTTCTTT.

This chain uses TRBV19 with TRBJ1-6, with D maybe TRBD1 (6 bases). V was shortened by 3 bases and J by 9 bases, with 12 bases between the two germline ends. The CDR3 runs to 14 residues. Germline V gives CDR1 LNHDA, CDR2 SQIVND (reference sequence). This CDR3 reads CASSMQGRGSPLHF. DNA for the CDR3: TGTGCCAGTAGTATGCAGGGGCGCGGTTCACCCCTCCACTTT.

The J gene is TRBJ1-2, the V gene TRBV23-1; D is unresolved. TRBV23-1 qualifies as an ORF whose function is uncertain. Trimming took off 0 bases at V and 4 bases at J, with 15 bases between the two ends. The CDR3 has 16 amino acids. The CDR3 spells CASSQSRVGLGYGYTF. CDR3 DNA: TGCGCCAGCAGTCAATCGAGGGTAGGCTTGGGCTATGGCTACACCTTC.